Each of the 16 T cell receptor beta chains below was sequenced from the same sample in a study of cytomegalovirus exposure and HLA in healthy donors (dated by TCRdb to between 2016 and 2019). Library creation used the immunoSEQ multiplex PCR assay. For the multiplex PCR, a mixture combining 60 forward primers for TCR Vbeta segments and 13 reverse primers for TCR Jbeta segments was used. TCRdb provides this immuneACCESS table in a form limited to in-frame rearrangements. Some clones are lacking; in checked studies, under half of them reflect an unresolved V gene, and why the rest are absent is not known. The sample yields some 110,000 clones; almost 70% were counted once. Roughly 8.4% of the sample belongs to the ten largest clones. Sequencing was performed on PBMCs. These TCRs come from a man aged 25 to 45 in good health and CMV-seropositive.

V gene TRBV27 combines with J gene TRBJ2-1; TRBD1 agrees at 10 bases. CDR3 size: 15 residues. Per the germline V gene, CDR1 is MNHEY and CDR2 is SMNVEV (reference sequence). With 5 bases clipped from V and 8 bases from J, the junction kept 9 bases outside the gene matches. The CDR3, as DNA: TGTGCCAGCAGTGAACGGACAGGGGGTAGCTATGAGCAGTTCTTC. This encodes CASSERTGGSYEQFF.

The chain joins TRBV7-9 to TRBJ1-1; 9 nucleotides match TRBD1. This CDR3 has 16 residues. CDR1 and CDR2 (germline): SEHNR, FQNEAQ (reference sequence). The V segment lost 5 bases and the J segment 0 bases; nucleotides outside the gene matches: 7. The CDR3 loop reads CASSKRGQGMNTEAFF. The CDR3 DNA reads TGTGCCAGCAGCAAAAGAGGACAGGGGATGAACACTGAAGCTTTCTTT.

V is TRBV4-3 and J is TRBJ1-2; 7 positions agree with TRBD1. The CDR3 is made up of 16 amino acids. V gave up 0 bases and J gave up 4 bases; unmatched junction bases: 8. Per the germline V gene, CDR1 is LGHNA and CDR2 is YSLEER. CDR3 amino acids: CASSQEGGTDSYGYTF. Here the CDR3 DNA reads TGCGCCAGCAGCCAAGAAGGGGGGACAGACTCCTATGGCTACACCTTC.

The J gene is TRBJ2-3, the V gene TRBV5-6; the D gene is possibly TRBD2 (5 bases). Trimming shortened V by 2 bases and J by 1 base, and 14 bases separated the two germline ends. The CDR3 extends over 16 amino acids. The germline V gene encodes CDR1 SGHDT and CDR2 YYEEEE. The CDR3 DNA reads as TGTGCCAGCAGCTTTTTCGGGCCGGAGGGCACAGATACGCAGTATTTT. It encodes CASSFFGPEGTDTQYF.

CDR3 DNA sequence: TGTGCCAGCAGCTTATTTCGTCGGGGAAGAGACTATGGCTACACCTTC. It codes for CASSLFRRGRDYGYTF. J is TRBJ1-2 and V is TRBV7-8; unclear D gene. CDR1 and CDR2 from the germline V gene are SGHVS and FQNEAQ. The CDR3 totals 16 residues. V was cut by 2 bases and J by 3 bases, with 16 bases left in between.

This chain uses TRBV18 with TRBJ2-3, with 13 bases fitting TRBD2. V lost 4 bases to trimming and J lost 5 bases; unmatched junction nucleotides: 6. The CDR3 totals 16 residues. Germline assignment: CDR1 KGHSH and CDR2 LQKENI. As DNA, the CDR3 is TGTGCCAGCTCACGCGGGACTAGCGGGAATGTAGATACGCAGTATTTT. Residues: CASSRGTSGNVDTQYF.

This clone was counted a single time. The J gene is TRBJ2-7, the V gene TRBV5-1; D may be TRBD2 (6 bases). V lost 0 bases to trimming and J lost 5 bases, with 9 bases between them. CDR1 and CDR2 (germline): SGHRS, YFSETQ. This CDR3 has 13 amino acids. DNA of the CDR3: TGCGCCAGCAGCTTGGGACTAGAAAACGAGCAGTACTTC. Protein: CASSLGLENEQYF.

The rearrangement joins TRBV7-2 to TRBJ2-3; no firm D call. Germline lookup yields CDR1 SGHTA and CDR2 FQGNSA. This CDR3 comprises 14 residues. V gave up 7 bases and J gave up 4 bases, with 15 bases separating them. The CDR3: CASTVLLSSDTQYF. The CDR3, as DNA: TGTGCCAGCACCGTACTCCTTTCGTCAGATACGCAGTATTTT.

The rearrangement joins TRBV30 to TRBJ2-5; tentatively, D is TRBD1 (5 bases). Germline V gene sequence: CDR1 GTSNPN, CDR2 SVGIG (reference sequence). The CDR3 is 15 residues long. Trimming left V 0 bases short and J 3 bases short, with 14 bases between. The CDR3 here is CAWSVPRATKETQYF. CDR3 in DNA: TGTGCCTGGAGTGTACCCAGGGCGACCAAAGAGACCCAGTACTTC.

The chain employs TRBV19 and TRBJ1-5; TRBD1 aligns across 12 bases. This CDR3 comprises 16 residues. V lost 5 bases, J lost 7 bases, and 9 bases stayed unmatched. Germline CDR1 reads LNHDA; CDR2 reads SQIVND (reference sequence). In DNA form, the CDR3 reads TGTGCCAGTAGTGGGGGGGGACAGGGGGCTAGGCAGCCCCAGCATTTT. This gives the protein CASSGGGQGARQPQHF.

The chain is built from TRBV12-5 and TRBJ2-3; 8 bases are a match to TRBD2. The CDR3 sequence is 16 residues long. Germline values: CDR1 LGHNT, CDR2 FRNRAP. V lost 3 bases, J lost 3 bases, and 8 bases stayed unmatched. The CDR3 nucleotides are TGTGCTAGTGGTTTCGTCGCGGGGGGCTTGACAGATACGCAGTATTTT. Protein product: CASGFVAGGLTDTQYF.

In its sample, this clone was seen a few times. The V gene is TRBV10-3, the J gene TRBJ2-1, with 8 bases that match TRBD1. Germline CDR1 reads ENHRY; CDR2 reads SYGVKD. Unmatched junction bases numbered 11, after V lost 10 bases and J lost 6 bases. The CDR3 covers 14 residues. CDR3 protein: CATGDRSARNEQFF. The CDR3 nucleotides are TGTGCCACAGGGGACAGGTCCGCACGCAATGAGCAGTTCTTC.

The rearrangement joins TRBV13 to TRBJ1-5, with TRBD1 identical over 7 bases. Looked up from germline, CDR1 is PRHDT and CDR2 is FYEKMQ (reference sequence). The V gene end was trimmed by 1 base and the J gene end by 3 bases; junction bases not matched to a gene: 9. The CDR3 is made up of 17 amino acids. Here the CDR3 reads CASSLASGGDDNQPQHF. CDR3 DNA: TGTGCCAGCAGCTTAGCCTCAGGGGGAGATGACAATCAGCCCCAGCATTTT.

This chain connects TRBV10-3 to TRBJ1-5, with 8 bases lining up with TRBD1. The junction had 8 bases not matched to a gene; V was cut back by 0 bases and J by 7 bases. This CDR3 has 16 amino acids. Germline assignment: CDR1 ENHRY and CDR2 SYGVKD. CDR3 nucleotide sequence: TGTGCCATCAGTGAGTCGGACAGGGTTCTAGGGCAGCCCCAGCATTTT. This sequence encodes CAISESDRVLGQPQHF.

This rearrangement joins TRBV11-2 to TRBJ1-2, with 8 nucleotides matching TRBD1. The V gene end was trimmed by 0 bases and the J gene end by 7 bases; junction bases not matched to a gene: 10. CDR3 length: 16 amino acids. The V gene's germline CDR1 is SGHAT and CDR2 FQNNGV. DNA of the CDR3: TGTGCCAGCAGCTTAGATTACCTGGACAGGGTTGGTGGCTACACCTTC. Residues: CASSLDYLDRVGGYTF.

Note on this clone: The CDR3 carries no conserved terminal phenylalanine or tryptophan, so it likely arises from a read error. The chain recombines TRBV6-6 with TRBJ1-2; 8 nucleotides align to TRBD1. The ends lost 0 bases at V and 7 bases at J; junction bases unmatched: 7. CDR3 length: 15 amino acids. Germline CDR1 MNHNY, CDR2 SVGAGI (reference sequence). CDR3 sequence (DNA): TGTGCCAGCAGTTACTCGATGACAGGGGTCGGTGGCTACACCCTC. It yields the protein CASSYSMTGVGGYTL.